The rows below give T cell receptor beta chains drawn from one sample of a study of shared clonotypes between healthy human individuals. TCRdb's table, derived via immunoSEQ multiplex PCR, lists solely in-frame clones and lacks some. Counted here are about 2.5 million clones, around 93% occurring once; the ten biggest clones make up 0.3% to 0.4%. Material for sequencing was naive CD4+ T cells from PBMCs. These receptors all come from a man aged 18 to 29 in good health. Some clones in this sample may be carry-over from other donors' samples. CDR3s include the opening cysteine and the closing phenylalanine or tryptophan. The D gene is left open where the match is weak. Part of the rows lack a size; the others show once, few, many or a class for expanded clones.

V	J	D	size	DNA	CDR3
TRBV28	TRBJ2-3	TRBD2	.	TGTGCCAGTATAGCGGGAGGGACAGGCACAGATACGCAGTATTTT	CASIAGGTGTDTQYF
TRBV4-3	TRBJ2-3	TRBD2	.	TGCGCCAGCAGCCAATTGGCTAGCGGGGACCGAGATACGCAGTATTTT	CASSQLASGDRDTQYF
TRBV28	TRBJ1-3	.	.	TGTGCCAGCAGTTTAAGACGGGTAGGAAACACCATATATTTT	CASSLRRVGNTIYF
TRBV4-2	TRBJ1-4	.	.	TGTGCCAGCAGCCGGTCAAGAGGGGATTCTAATGAAAAACTGTTTTTT	CASSRSRGDSNEKLFF
TRBV19	TRBJ1-2	TRBD1	.	TGTGCCAGTAGTAAAGAGGGGGCTGATGAAGCTAACTATGGCTACACCTTC	CASSKEGADEANYGYTF
TRBV5-1	TRBJ2-1	TRBD2	.	TGCGCCAGCAGCTATACTAGCGGGAGCCACAATGAGCAGTTCTTC	CASSYTSGSHNEQFF
TRBV11-2	TRBJ2-1	TRBD2	.	TGTGCCAGCAGCTTAATCTTAACTAGCGGGAGGAGCTACAATGAGCAGTTCTTC	CASSLILTSGRSYNEQFF
TRBV11-3	TRBJ2-1	TRBD1	.	TGTGCCAGCAGCTTCAGACAGGGTGGAGGTATCGATGAGCAGTTCTTC	CASSFRQGGGIDEQFF
TRBV4-2	TRBJ2-5	TRBD2	.	TGTGCCAGCAGCCAAGGGCCGACTAGCGGGGGTCAAGAGACCCAGTACTTC	CASSQGPTSGGQETQYF
TRBV29-1	TRBJ2-5	.	.	TGCAGCGTTCAAACGGCCCAAGAGACCCAGTACTTC	CSVQTAQETQYF
TRBV5-1	TRBJ1-1	.	.	TGCGCCAGCAGCTTGGGTCCGATGAACACTGAAGCTTTCTTT	CASSLGPMNTEAFF
TRBV30	TRBJ2-2	.	.	TGTGCCTCCCGGGGGTATTACGGGGAGCTGTTTTTT	CASRGYYGELFF
TRBV29-1	TRBJ1-1	.	few	TGCAGCGTGGGACGCTTATTGAACACTGAAGCTTTCTTT	CSVGRLLNTEAFF
TRBV14	TRBJ2-1	TRBD2	.	TGTGCCAGCAGCCAAGATCCTAGCGGGAGACCCCGTGAGCAGTTCTTC	CASSQDPSGRPREQFF
TRBV2	TRBJ1-1	.	.	TGTGCCAGCAGTGAACAGGGCAGGGACACTGAAGCTTTCTTT	CASSEQGRDTEAFF
TRBV4-1	TRBJ2-1	.	.	TGCGCCAGCAGCCAAGATCATCAGACTAGAAGACAGGAGCAGTTCTTC	CASSQDHQTRRQEQFF
TRBV6-5	TRBJ2-7	TRBD1	.	TGTGCCAGCAGTTCCGGGACAGCCTCCTACGAGCAGTACTTC	CASSSGTASYEQYF
TRBV9	TRBJ2-7	TRBD2	.	TGTGCCAGCAGCCCTTTGTCCGGGACTAGCGGGAGGGGTGAGCAGTACTTC	CASSPLSGTSGRGEQYF
TRBV5-1	TRBJ1-2	.	.	TGCGCCAGCAGCTTGGCAATGGAGGGCTACACCTTC	CASSLAMEGYTF
TRBV28	TRBJ2-2	.	.	TGTGCCAGCAGAGAGGGCACTTTGAACACCGGGGAGCTGTTTTTT	CASREGTLNTGELFF
TRBV4-1	TRBJ2-4	.	once	TGCGCCAGCAGCCAATGGGTGGGTCTTGTAGCCAAAAACATTCAGTACTTC	CASSQWVGLVAKNIQYF
TRBV2	TRBJ2-3	.	.	TGTGCCAGCAGTGACGAGGGTTCCGGCACAGATACGCAGTATTTT	CASSDEGSGTDTQYF
TRBV18	TRBJ2-3	.	.	TGTGCCAGCTCACCACTGCCGGATAACACAGATACGCAGTATTTT	CASSPLPDNTDTQYF
TRBV4-2	TRBJ1-2	.	.	TGTGCCAGCAGCTTAGGGGTCGCGAATGGCTACACCTTC	CASSLGVANGYTF
TRBV19	TRBJ2-1	TRBD2	.	TGTGCCAGTAGTGTCCAGCTAGCGGGAGTCGTCAATGAGCAGTTCTTC	CASSVQLAGVVNEQFF
TRBV2	TRBJ2-7	TRBD2	once	TGTGCCAGCAGTGAAGGCTTAGGGAGCGGGAGGGCCTACGAGCAGTACTTC	CASSEGLGSGRAYEQYF